This TCR beta chain was identified during a study of beta chain features in type 1 diabetes. Every isolated RNA sample was fully reverse transcribed, so sequencing captured expressed TCRB transcripts. The data were produced by immunoSEQ multiplex PCR, yet TCRdb's version contains in-frame clones alone and is incomplete. The sample records some 99,000 clones, about 40% being singletons. There are a few counts of this clone. From germline, CDR1 is LNHDA and CDR2 SQIVND (reference sequence). This CDR3 is built from 14 residues. V shed 6 bases and J 8 bases; nucleotides not matched to a gene: 10. This chain joins TRBV19 and TRBJ2-1; 7 nucleotides align to TRBD2. The sequence derives from a woman aged 18-29 years in good health. Input material: stem cell memory CD4+ T cells from blood. In DNA form, the CDR3 reads TGTGCCAGTAGGACGGGCGGGAGCAAGGATGAGCAGTTCTTC. Translating gives CASRTGGSKDEQFF.